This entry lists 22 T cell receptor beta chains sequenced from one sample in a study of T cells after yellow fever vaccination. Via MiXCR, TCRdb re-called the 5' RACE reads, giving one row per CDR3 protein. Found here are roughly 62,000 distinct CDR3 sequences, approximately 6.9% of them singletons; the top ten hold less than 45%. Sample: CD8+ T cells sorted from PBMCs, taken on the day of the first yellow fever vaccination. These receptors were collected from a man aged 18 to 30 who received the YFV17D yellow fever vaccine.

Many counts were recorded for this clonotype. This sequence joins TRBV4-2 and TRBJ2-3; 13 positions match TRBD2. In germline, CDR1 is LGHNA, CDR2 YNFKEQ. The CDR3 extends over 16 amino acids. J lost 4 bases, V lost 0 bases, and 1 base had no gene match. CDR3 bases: TGTGCCAGCAGCCAAGATGGGACTAGCGGGGCAGATACGCAGTATTTT. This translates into CASSQDGTSGADTQYF.

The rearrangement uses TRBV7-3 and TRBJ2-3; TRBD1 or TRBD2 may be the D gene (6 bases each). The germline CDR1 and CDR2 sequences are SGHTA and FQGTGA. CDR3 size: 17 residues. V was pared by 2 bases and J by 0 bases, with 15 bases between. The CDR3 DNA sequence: TGTGCCAGCAGCTTATCTCCGGGGGCTACTAGCACAGATACGCAGTATTTT. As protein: CASSLSPGATSTDTQYF.

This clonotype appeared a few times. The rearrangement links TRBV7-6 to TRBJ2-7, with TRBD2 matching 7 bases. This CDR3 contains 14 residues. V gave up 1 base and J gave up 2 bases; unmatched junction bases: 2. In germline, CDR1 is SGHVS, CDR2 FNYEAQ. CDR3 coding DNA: TGTGCCAGCAGCTTAGGTGGGGGGGCCTACGAGCAGTACGTC. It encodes CASSLGGGAYEQYV.

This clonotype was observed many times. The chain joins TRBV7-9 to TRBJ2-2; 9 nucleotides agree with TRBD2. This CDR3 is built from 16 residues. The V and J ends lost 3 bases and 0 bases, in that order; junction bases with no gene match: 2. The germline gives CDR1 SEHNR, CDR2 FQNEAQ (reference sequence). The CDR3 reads CASSFLAGANTGELFF. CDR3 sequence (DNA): TGTGCCAGCAGCTTCTTAGCGGGGGCGAACACCGGGGAGCTGTTTTTT. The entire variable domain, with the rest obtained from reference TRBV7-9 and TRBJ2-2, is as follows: DTGVSQNPRHKITKRGQNVTFRCDPISEHNRLYWYRQTLGQGPEFLTYFQNEAQLEKSRLLSDRFSAERPKGSFSTLEIQRTEQGDSAMYLCASSFLAGANTGELFFGEGSRLTVL.

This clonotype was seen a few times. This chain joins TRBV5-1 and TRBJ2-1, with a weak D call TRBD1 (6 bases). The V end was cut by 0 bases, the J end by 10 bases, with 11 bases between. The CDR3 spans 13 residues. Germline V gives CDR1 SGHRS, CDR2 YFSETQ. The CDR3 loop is CASSLALTGEQFF. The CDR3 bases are TGCGCCAGCAGCTTGGCCCTGACAGGCGAGCAGTTCTTC.

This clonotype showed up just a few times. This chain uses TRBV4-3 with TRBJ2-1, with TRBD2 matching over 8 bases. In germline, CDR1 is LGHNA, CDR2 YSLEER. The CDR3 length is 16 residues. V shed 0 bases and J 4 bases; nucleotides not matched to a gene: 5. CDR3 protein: CASSQDETGGYNEQFF. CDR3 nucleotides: TGCGCCAGCAGCCAAGATGAGACGGGGGGGTACAATGAGCAGTTCTTC.

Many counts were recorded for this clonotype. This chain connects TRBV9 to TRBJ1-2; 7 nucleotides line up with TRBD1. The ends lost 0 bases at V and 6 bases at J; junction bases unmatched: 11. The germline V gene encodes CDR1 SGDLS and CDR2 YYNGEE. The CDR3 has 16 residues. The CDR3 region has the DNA TGTGCCAGCAGCGTAGCCCCCGGACAGGTCGTGGATGGCTACACCTTC. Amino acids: CASSVAPGQVVDGYTF.

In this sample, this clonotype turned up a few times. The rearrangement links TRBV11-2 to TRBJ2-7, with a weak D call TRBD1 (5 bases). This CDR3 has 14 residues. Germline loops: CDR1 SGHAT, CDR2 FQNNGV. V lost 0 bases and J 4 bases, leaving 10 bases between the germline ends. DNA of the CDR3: TGTGCCAGCAGCTTAGATCCAGGGCCGTACGAGCAGTACTTC. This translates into CASSLDPGPYEQYF. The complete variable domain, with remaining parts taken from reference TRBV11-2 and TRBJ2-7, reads EAGVAQSPRYKIIEKRQSVAFWCNPISGHATLYWYQQILGQGPKLLIQFQNNGVVDDSQLPKDRFSAERLKGVDSTLKIQPAKLEDSAVYLCASSLDPGPYEQYFGPGTRLTVT.

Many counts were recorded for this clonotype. The CDR3 nucleotides read TGTGCCACCAGTGCGCTAGCGGGGCAGCAAGAGACCCAGTACTTC. Residues: CATSALAGQQETQYF. The chain employs TRBV24-1 and TRBJ2-5; 9 bases fit TRBD2. The CDR3 runs 15 residues. Germline CDR1 is KGHDR and CDR2 is SFDVKD. Trimming took 5 bases from V and 2 from J; bases not matched to a gene: 5.

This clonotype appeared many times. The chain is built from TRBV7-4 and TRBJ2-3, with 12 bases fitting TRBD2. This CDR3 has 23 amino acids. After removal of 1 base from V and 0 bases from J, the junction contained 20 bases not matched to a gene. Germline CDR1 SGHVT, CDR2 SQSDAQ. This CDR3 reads CASSLVLGGPTSGGPGSTDTQYF. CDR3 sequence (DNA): TGTGCCAGCAGCTTAGTATTGGGGGGACCTACTAGCGGGGGGCCGGGTAGCACAGATACGCAGTATTTT.

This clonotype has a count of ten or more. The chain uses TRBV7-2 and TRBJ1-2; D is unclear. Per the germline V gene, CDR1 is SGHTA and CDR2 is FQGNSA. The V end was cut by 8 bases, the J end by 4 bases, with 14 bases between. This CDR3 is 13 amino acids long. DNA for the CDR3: TGTGCCAGCCGGGCGGAGGGCGCCTATGGCTACACCTTC. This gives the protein CASRAEGAYGYTF. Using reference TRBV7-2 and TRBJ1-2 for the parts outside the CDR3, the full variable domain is GAGVSQSPSNKVTEKGKDVELRCDPISGHTALYWYRQSLGQGLEFLIYFQGNSAPDKSGLPSDRFSAERTGGSVSTLTIQRTQQEDSAVYLCASRAEGAYGYTFGSGTRLTVV.

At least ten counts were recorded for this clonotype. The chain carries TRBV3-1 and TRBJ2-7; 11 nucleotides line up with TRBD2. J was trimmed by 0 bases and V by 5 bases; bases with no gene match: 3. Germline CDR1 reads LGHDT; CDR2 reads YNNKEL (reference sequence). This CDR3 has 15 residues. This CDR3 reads CASSTGTSGSYEQYF. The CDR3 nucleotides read TGTGCCAGCAGCACCGGGACTAGCGGCTCCTACGAGCAGTACTTC.

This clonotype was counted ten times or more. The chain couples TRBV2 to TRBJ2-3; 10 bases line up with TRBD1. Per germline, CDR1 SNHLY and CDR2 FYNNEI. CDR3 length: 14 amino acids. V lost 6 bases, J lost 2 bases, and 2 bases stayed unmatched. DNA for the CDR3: TGTGCCAGCAGGGGACAGGGGACCACAGATACGCAGTATTTT. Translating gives CASRGQGTTDTQYF.

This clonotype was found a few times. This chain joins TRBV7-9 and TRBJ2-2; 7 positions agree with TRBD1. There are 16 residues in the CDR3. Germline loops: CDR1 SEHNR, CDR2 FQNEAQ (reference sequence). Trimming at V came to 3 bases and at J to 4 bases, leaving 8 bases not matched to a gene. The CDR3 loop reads CASSFRQGLGTGELFF. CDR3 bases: TGTGCCAGCAGCTTCCGACAGGGCCTGGGCACCGGGGAGCTGTTTTTT.

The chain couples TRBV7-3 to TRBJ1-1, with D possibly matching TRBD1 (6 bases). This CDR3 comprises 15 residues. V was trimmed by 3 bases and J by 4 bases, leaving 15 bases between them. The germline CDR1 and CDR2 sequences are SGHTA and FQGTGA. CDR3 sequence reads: CASSLNREGGTEAFF. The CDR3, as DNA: TGTGCCAGCAGCTTGAACAGGGAGGGGGGCACTGAAGCTTTCTTT.

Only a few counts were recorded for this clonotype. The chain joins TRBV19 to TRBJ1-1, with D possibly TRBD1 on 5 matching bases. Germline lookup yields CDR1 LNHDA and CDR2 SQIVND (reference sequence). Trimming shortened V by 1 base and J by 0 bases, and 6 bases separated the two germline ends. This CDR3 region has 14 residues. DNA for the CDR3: TGTGCCAGTAGTATAGTGGGGCTGAACACTGAAGCTTTCTTT. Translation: CASSIVGLNTEAFF.

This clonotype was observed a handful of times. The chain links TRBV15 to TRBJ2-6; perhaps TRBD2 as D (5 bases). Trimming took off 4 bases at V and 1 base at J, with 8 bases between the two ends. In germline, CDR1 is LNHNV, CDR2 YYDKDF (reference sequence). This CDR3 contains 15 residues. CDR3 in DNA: TGTGCCACCAGCATTCGGGGATCTGGGGCCAACGTCCTGACTTTC. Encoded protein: CATSIRGSGANVLTF.

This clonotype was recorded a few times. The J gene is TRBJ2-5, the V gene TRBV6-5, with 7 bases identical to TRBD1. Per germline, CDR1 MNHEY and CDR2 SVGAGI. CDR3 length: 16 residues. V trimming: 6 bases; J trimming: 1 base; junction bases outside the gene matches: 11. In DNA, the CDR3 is TGTGCCAGCAGCTACAACTACGGGGACAGCCAAGAGACCCAGTACTTC. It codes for CASSYNYGDSQETQYF.

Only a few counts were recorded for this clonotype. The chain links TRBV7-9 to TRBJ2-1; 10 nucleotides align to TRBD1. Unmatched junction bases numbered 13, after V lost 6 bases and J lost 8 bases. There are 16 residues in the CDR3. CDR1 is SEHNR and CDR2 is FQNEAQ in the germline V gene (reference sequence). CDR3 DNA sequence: TGTGCCAGCAGGCTCGGGAAAGGACAGGGGGGGGATGAGCAGTTCTTC. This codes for CASRLGKGQGGDEQFF.

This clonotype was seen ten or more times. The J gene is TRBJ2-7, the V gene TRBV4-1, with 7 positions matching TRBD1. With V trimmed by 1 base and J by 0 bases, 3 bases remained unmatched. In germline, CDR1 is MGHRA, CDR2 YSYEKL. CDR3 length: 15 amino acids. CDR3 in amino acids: CASSQADRASYEQYF. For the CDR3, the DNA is TGCGCCAGCAGCCAAGCCGACAGGGCCTCCTACGAGCAGTACTTC.

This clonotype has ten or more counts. The CDR3 loop is CASSYSLQGSYEQYF. The CDR3 region has the DNA TGTGCCAGCAGTTACTCGTTACAGGGCTCCTACGAGCAGTACTTC. The chain recombines TRBV6-5 with TRBJ2-7; D may be TRBD1 (6 bases). Trimming took off 0 bases at V and 0 bases at J, with 9 bases between the two ends. From germline, CDR1 is MNHEY and CDR2 SVGAGI. The CDR3 is made up of 15 amino acids.

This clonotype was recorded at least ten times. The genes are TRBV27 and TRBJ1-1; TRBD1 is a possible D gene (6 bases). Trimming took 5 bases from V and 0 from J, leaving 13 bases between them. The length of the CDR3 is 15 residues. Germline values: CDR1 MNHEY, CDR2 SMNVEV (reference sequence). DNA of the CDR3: TGTGCCAGCAGTATAACAGGGCTCATGAACACTGAAGCTTTCTTT. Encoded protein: CASSITGLMNTEAFF.